Presented here are 21 T cell receptor beta chains from one specimen sequenced in a study of T cells in Graves' hyperthyroidism and ophthalmopathy. TCR beta CDR3 region amplification was performed from RNA transcripts. Initially, a first-round RT-PCR of the TCR CDR3 employed the HTBI primer set. TCRdb reanalysed the multiplex PCR reads using MiXCR and keeps one entry per CDR3 protein. The data hold 600,000 to 700,000 distinct CDR3 sequences, with just under 45% observed a single time. Source material: peripheral blood or thyroid tissue (not recorded which). Every receptor here comes from an adult man with Graves' disease, either hyperthyroidism or ophthalmopathy (not recorded which).

In its sample, this clonotype was seen a few times. The rearrangement joins TRBV6-5 to TRBJ1-3; unclear D gene. The V and J ends lost 5 bases and 0 bases respectively, with 11 bases between them. CDR3 length: 15 amino acids. The germline V gene encodes CDR1 MNHEY and CDR2 SVGAGI. The CDR3 DNA is TGTGCCAGCAGTCCGTCAGCGCTCTCTGGAAACACCATATATTTT. Its translation is CASSPSALSGNTIYF.

This clonotype was seen more than once but under ten times. J is TRBJ1-1 and V is TRBV5-4, with 9 bases that match TRBD1. Losses at the gene ends were 3 bases for V and 6 bases for J; bases not matched to a gene: 6. The CDR3 covers 14 residues. Germline CDR1 reads SGHNT; CDR2 reads YYREEE (reference sequence). This CDR3 reads CASSWGQGASEAFF. In DNA form, the CDR3 reads TGTGCCAGCAGCTGGGGACAGGGAGCCTCTGAAGCTTTCTTT.

The V and J genes are TRBV28 and TRBJ1-2; no reliable D call. Trimming took off 5 bases at V and 8 bases at J, with 15 bases between the two ends. CDR1 MDHEN and CDR2 SYDVKM come from the germline V gene. This CDR3 spans 13 amino acids. The CDR3 here is CASSLPLGGGYTF. DNA of the CDR3: TGTGCCAGCAGTCTCCCCCTTGGAGGGGGCTACACCTTC.

This clonotype was detected only a few times. The chain carries TRBV7-9 and TRBJ2-5; TRBD2 might be the D (5 bases). The CDR3 runs 13 residues. CDR1 is SEHNR, CDR2 FQNEAQ, per germline (reference sequence). V was trimmed by 6 bases and J by 3 bases, leaving 11 bases between them. This CDR3 is CASRPGNEETQYF. The CDR3 nucleotides are TGTGCCAGCAGACCCGGGAATGAAGAGACCCAGTACTTC.

The chain joins TRBV29-1 to TRBJ1-3, with D possibly being TRBD1 (6 bases). The CDR3 spans 13 residues. Looked up from germline, CDR1 is SQVTM and CDR2 is ANQGSEA. V was clipped by 2 bases and J by 7 bases, with 12 bases between them. As DNA, the CDR3 is TGCAGCGTTGAAAAAGGGACAAGTAACACCATATATTTT. Residues: CSVEKGTSNTIYF. The full variable domain, with the rest looked up from reference TRBV29-1 and TRBJ1-3, is SAVISQKPSRDICQRGTSLTIQCQVDSQVTMMFWYRQQPGQSLTLIATANQGSEATYESGFVIDKFPISRPNLTFSTLTVSNMSPEDSSIYLCSVEKGTSNTIYFGEGSWLTVV.

The chain uses TRBV20-1 and TRBJ1-1; D is perhaps TRBD1 (5 bases). Between the trimmed V and J ends, which lost 2 bases and 0 bases, there was a span of 10 bases. CDR1 and CDR2 from the germline V gene are DFQATT and SNEGSKA (reference sequence). CDR3 length: 14 amino acids. The CDR3 loop is CSARTMTVNTEAFF. For the CDR3, the DNA is TGCAGTGCTAGAACCATGACAGTGAACACTGAAGCTTTCTTT.

This chain links TRBV11-1 with TRBJ2-5, with D possibly being TRBD2 (6 bases). The CDR3 loop spans 15 amino acids. Germline-derived CDR1 and CDR2 are SGHAT and FQDESV (reference sequence). V shed 4 bases and J shed 3 bases, with 15 bases lying between them. CDR3 DNA: TGTGCCAGCAGCTCGCGGGCGGGACTCAAAGAGACCCAGTACTTC. It encodes CASSSRAGLKETQYF.

This clonotype was seen repeatedly, ten times or more. The V and J genes are TRBV19 and TRBJ1-1; D is ambiguous. Germline CDR1 reads LNHDA; CDR2 reads SQIVND (reference sequence). There are 13 residues in the CDR3. Trimming took off 6 bases at V and 5 bases at J, with 13 bases between the two ends. The CDR3 here is CASRISGGTEAFF. Here the CDR3 DNA reads TGTGCCAGTAGAATCTCGGGCGGGACTGAAGCTTTCTTT.

V usage is TRBV20-1 and J usage is TRBJ1-4; maybe TRBD1 (6 bases). Germline-derived CDR1 and CDR2 are DFQATT and SNEGSKA (reference sequence). The CDR3 totals 14 residues. The V and J ends lost 0 bases and 7 bases respectively, with 12 bases between them. This chain's CDR3 is CSARDGRGVEKLFF. In DNA, the CDR3 is TGCAGTGCTAGAGATGGTAGGGGGGTTGAAAAACTGTTTTTT.

This clonotype turned up a few times. This rearrangement joins TRBV2 to TRBJ1-2; 7 bases are shared with TRBD1. Germline V gives CDR1 SNHLY, CDR2 FYNNEI. V shed 4 bases and J 4 bases; nucleotides not matched to a gene: 3. The CDR3 is made up of 13 amino acids. The DNA for the CDR3 is TGTGCCAGCAGTGTCGACAGGGCCTATGGCTACACCTTC. Its protein product is CASSVDRAYGYTF.

Points on this clonotype: The junction departs from germline at one end; a sequencing error may be responsible. The CDR3 DNA follows: TGCGCCAGCAGCCAGGAGACAGGGGGCCGGTACGAGCAGTACTTC. It encodes CASSQETGGRYEQYF. The gene calls are TRBV7-4 and TRBJ2-7, with 10 bases that match TRBD1. Per germline, CDR1 SGHVT and CDR2 SQSDAQ. The CDR3 runs to 15 residues. Based on the CDR3 plus reference TRBV7-4 and TRBJ2-7, the full variable domain is GAGVSQSPRYKVAKRGRDVALRCDSISGHVTLYWYRQTLGQGSEVLTYSQSDAQRDKSGRPSGRFSAERPERSVSTLKIQRTEQGDSAVYLCASSQETGGRYEQYFGPGTRLTVT.

J is TRBJ1-4 and V is TRBV7-9; the D gene is possibly TRBD1 (5 bases). The V and J ends lost 7 bases and 7 bases respectively, with 22 bases between them. Germline V gene data show CDR1 as SEHNR and CDR2 as FQNEAQ (reference sequence). The CDR3 covers 16 residues. CDR3 amino acids: CASTLAIGGISEKLFF. CDR3 DNA sequence: TGTGCCAGCACCCTAGCTATCGGGGGGATAAGTGAAAAACTGTTTTTT.

This clonotype turned up a few times. A read error may be the cause here, since a much bigger clone is one base away. V is TRBV5-4 and J is TRBJ1-2; 10 nucleotides agree with TRBD1. CDR3 length: 14 residues. CDR1 is SGHNT and CDR2 is YYREEE in the germline V gene (reference sequence). V shed 2 bases and J 3 bases; nucleotides not matched to a gene: 1. CDR3 in amino acids: CASSFGTGDYGYTF. CDR3 coding DNA: TGTGCCAGCAGCTTTGGGACAGGGGACTATGGCTACACCTTC.

The sample holds many counts of this clonotype. The genes are TRBV29-1 and TRBJ1-2; TRBD1 might be the D (6 bases). Trimming shortened V by 5 bases and J by 5 bases, and 15 bases separated the two germline ends. The CDR3 totals 13 residues. Germline CDR1 is SQVTM and CDR2 is ANQGSEA. CDR3 nucleotide sequence: TGCAGCGTTCCCGTCCGGACAGTGTATGGCTACACCTTC. Its protein is CSVPVRTVYGYTF.

This clonotype came up many times. The CDR3 sequence: CASRPDSPGELFF. CDR3 DNA sequence: TGTGCCAGCAGGCCCGACAGTCCCGGGGAGCTGTTTTTT. V and J are TRBV2 and TRBJ2-2; possibly TRBD1 for D (5 bases). Trimming cost V 6 bases and J 6 bases, with 11 bases left between them. There are 13 residues in the CDR3. Germline assignment: CDR1 SNHLY and CDR2 FYNNEI.

This clonotype came up many times. This chain joins TRBV29-1 and TRBJ1-1; D ambiguous. The length of the CDR3 is 13 residues. The germline CDR1 and CDR2 sequences are SQVTM and ANQGSEA. Deletions cut 6 bases from V and 2 bases from J, with 13 bases between. The CDR3 nucleotides read TGCAGCGTGGAAACCGGGCGAAACACTGAAGCTTTCTTT. Encoded protein: CSVETGRNTEAFF.

The J gene is TRBJ1-1, the V gene TRBV19; the D gene is possibly TRBD1 (5 bases). The germline CDR1 and CDR2 sequences are LNHDA and SQIVND (reference sequence). V was trimmed by 3 bases and J by 4 bases, leaving 15 bases between them. The CDR3 length is 15 residues. The DNA for the CDR3 is TGTGCCAGTAGTATGGGGCGGGGATTGCGCACTGAAGCTTTCTTT. Amino acid sequence: CASSMGRGLRTEAFF.

The rearrangement links TRBV7-9 to TRBJ1-6, with D perhaps matching TRBD1 (5 bases). The CDR3 runs 12 residues. V dropped 7 bases and J dropped 10 bases, with 11 bases sitting between them. The germline V gene has CDR1 SEHNR and CDR2 FQNEAQ (reference sequence). CDR3 sequence (DNA): TGTGCCAGCACGGAGGGACGCTCACCCCTCCACTTT. Translating gives CASTEGRSPLHF. Variable domain in full (rest from reference TRBV7-9 and TRBJ1-6): DTGVSQNPRHKITKRGQNVTFRCDPISEHNRLYWYRQTLGQGPEFLTYFQNEAQLEKSRLLSDRFSAERPKGSFSTLEIQRTEQGDSAMYLCASTEGRSPLHFGNGTRLTVT.

This clonotype appeared many times. The chain couples TRBV9 to TRBJ1-2; 7 bases match TRBD1. Germline V lookup: CDR1 SGDLS, CDR2 YYNGEE. V shed 4 bases, J shed 5 bases, and the junction held 8 bases outside the gene matches. This CDR3 is built from 14 residues. CDR3 sequence (DNA): TGTGCCAGCAGCCCATGGGACAGTCCTTATGGCTACACCTTC. Protein product: CASSPWDSPYGYTF.

This clonotype was seen a handful of times. This rearrangement joins TRBV7-8 to TRBJ1-2; D gene uncertain. CDR1 and CDR2 from the germline V gene are SGHVS and FQNEAQ. The V end lost 3 bases, the J end lost 8 bases, and 10 bases lay between the germline ends. The CDR3 has 12 amino acids. CDR3 sequence: CASSFLGEGYTF. CDR3 nucleotides: TGTGCCAGCAGCTTCCTGGGAGAAGGCTACACCTTC.

This chain joins TRBV5-5 and TRBJ2-7; no firm D call. Deletions cut 4 bases from V and 6 bases from J, with 17 bases between. CDR3 length: 14 amino acids. Germline lookup yields CDR1 SGHKS and CDR2 YYEKEE (reference sequence). This CDR3 reads CASSQASEVSEQYF. The CDR3 nucleotides are TGTGCCAGCAGCCAAGCCAGTGAGGTGTCCGAGCAGTACTTC.